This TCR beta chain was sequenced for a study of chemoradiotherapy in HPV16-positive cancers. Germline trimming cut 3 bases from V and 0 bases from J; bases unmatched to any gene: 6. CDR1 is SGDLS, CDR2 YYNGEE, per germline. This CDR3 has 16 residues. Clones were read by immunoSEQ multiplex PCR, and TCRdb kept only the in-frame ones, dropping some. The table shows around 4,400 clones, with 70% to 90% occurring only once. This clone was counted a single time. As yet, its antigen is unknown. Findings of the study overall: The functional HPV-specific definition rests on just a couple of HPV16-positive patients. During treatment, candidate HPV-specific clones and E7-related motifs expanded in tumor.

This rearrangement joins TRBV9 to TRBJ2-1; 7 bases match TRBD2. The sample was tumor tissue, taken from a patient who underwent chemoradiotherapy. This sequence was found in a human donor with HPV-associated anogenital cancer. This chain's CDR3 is CASSGLAGSSYNEQFF. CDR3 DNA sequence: TGTGCCAGCAGCGGATTAGCGGGCAGCTCCTACAATGAGCAGTTCTTC.